The text below deals with one T cell receptor beta chain. Its binding antigen is unknown. It has no much larger one-base neighbor in the sample; base qualities were not kept. From the germline V gene (reference sequence), CDR1 is MNHEY and CDR2 is SMNVEV. The trim is 8 bases for V and 5 bases for J, with a gap of 14 bases between the germline ends. The CDR3 covers 13 residues, taking in both the cysteine and the phenylalanine. Only the CDR3 portion is preserved as DNA: 39 bases, with reading frame beginning at the first base. The immunoSEQ Assay, a bias-controlled multiplex PCR, was used to amplify TCRbeta CDR3 regions from genomic DNA. The original pipeline was this. Within the assay, amplification of reference gene primers was used to estimate how many nucleated cells each sample contained. Sequence reads were collapsed and filtered to measure the absolute abundance of every unique TCRbeta CDR3 rearrangement. Productive Simpson clonality was computed per sample as the square root of Simpson's diversity index over productive rearrangements. The immuneACCESS repertoire file appears here via TCRdb, limited to in-frame rearrangements. These files lack a portion of the clones; in checked studies, under half of the deficit traces to unresolved V genes, and the cause of the others is not known. Clonal size and the V and J genes are those of that table, whereas D and trimming came from the DNA. The sample records about 90,000 clones, just under 85% of which are singletons. 3.4% of the sample rests with the top ten.

The collaborating institutions used their own protocols to collect whole blood in K2EDTA tubes. For TCRbeta analysis, collaborator samples were shipped as frozen whole blood, as isolated PBMCs, or as DNA extracted from either sample type. This entry belongs to a study of blood T cell repertoires in COVID-19 (dated by TCRdb to 2020 to 2022). Looking at the study overall: The collaborator samples originated in the United States, Italy and Spain and spanned the acute and convalescent phases of COVID-19. Where available, HLA class I and class II types were obtained from metadata supplied by the sample provider rather than from assay-based typing. Deeply sampled blood TCRbeta repertoires from subjects exposed to, actively infected with, or recovered from COVID-19 were included in the dataset. Nearly every sample came with metadata listing a de-identified subject ID, COVID-19 status, age in years and sex. The material from the prospective study consisted of cDNA or gDNA derived from T cells, B-cell-depleted T cells, or PBMCs. The samples were drawn from two sources: the first 160 participants of the ongoing ImmuneRACE study, and 1,254 subjects contributed by 6 global collaborators. A freely available public database, intended as a resource for researchers studying the immune response to SARS-CoV-2, is where the repertoires were released.

Study-wide findings and limitations: Clinical and demographic metadata were provided uncurated, with the amount varying by source and participant.

Sequenced sample: peripheral blood. This clonotype originated in a middle-aged man with acute or convalescent COVID-19. The V and J genes are TRBV27 and TRBJ2-3; TRBD2 is perhaps the D gene, given 6 matching bases. The DNA reads TGTGCCAGCGGGAGGACTATCCTAGATACGCAGTATTTT. Protein translation: CASGRTILDTQYF.